Listed below are T cell receptor beta chains from one sample, sequenced in a study of shared clonotypes between healthy human individuals. Clones were sequenced by immunoSEQ multiplex PCR, and TCRdb holds only the in-frame ones, with some missing. The sample holds approximately 530,000 clones, about 96% seen once. The sequenced sample consisted of naive CD4+ T cells sorted from blood. Source of these receptors: a woman in her twenties or thirties in good health. The CDR3 runs from the conserved cysteine through the conserved F or W. Each record gives: D gene, clone size, V gene, J gene, CDR3 DNA, CDR3 protein. A D gene is named only where the DNA matches it firmly. Clone size appears in some rows only: once, few, many, or a class for an expanded clone.

d_call: .
clone_size: .
v_call: TRBV9
j_call: TRBJ2-3
cdr3_nt: TGTGCCAGCAGCCCTAGGACAGGCACAGATACGCAGTATTTT
cdr3_aa: CASSPRTGTDTQYF

d_call: .
clone_size: .
v_call: TRBV29-1
j_call: TRBJ2-7
cdr3_nt: TGCAGCGTAACCGGGGGCAGGCGGCTAGGTGAGGCCTACGAGCAGTACTTC
cdr3_aa: CSVTGGRRLGEAYEQYF

d_call: .
clone_size: .
v_call: TRBV28
j_call: TRBJ1-1
cdr3_nt: TGTGCCAGCAGTTCCGGACGCGGACGGGTTACTGAAGCTTTCTTT
cdr3_aa: CASSSGRGRVTEAFF

d_call: .
clone_size: once
v_call: TRBV7-9
j_call: TRBJ2-6
cdr3_nt: TGTGCCAGCCCCAGGGGATCTGGGGCCAACGTCCTGACTTTC
cdr3_aa: CASPRGSGANVLTF

d_call: TRBD1
clone_size: .
v_call: TRBV4-1
j_call: TRBJ2-2
cdr3_nt: TGCGCCAGCAGAAGCAGGGGGCCGAACACCGGGGAGCTGTTTTTT
cdr3_aa: CASRSRGPNTGELFF

d_call: .
clone_size: .
v_call: TRBV18
j_call: TRBJ2-7
cdr3_nt: TGTGCCAGCTCACCGGCGGGGAGCTCCTACGAGCAGTACTTC
cdr3_aa: CASSPAGSSYEQYF

d_call: .
clone_size: .
v_call: TRBV30
j_call: TRBJ2-1
cdr3_nt: TGTGCCTGGAGCCGCTTAATCGACAATGAGCAGTTCTTC
cdr3_aa: CAWSRLIDNEQFF

d_call: TRBD1
clone_size: .
v_call: TRBV5-1
j_call: TRBJ2-2
cdr3_nt: TGCGCCAGCAGCTTCACCCCCGACAGGGTGGGTAACACCGGGGAGCTGTTTTTT
cdr3_aa: CASSFTPDRVGNTGELFF

d_call: TRBD1
clone_size: .
v_call: TRBV28
j_call: TRBJ1-2
cdr3_nt: TGTGCCAGCAGTGGACAGGGGCCAGCTAACTATGGCTACACCTTC
cdr3_aa: CASSGQGPANYGYTF

d_call: .
clone_size: .
v_call: TRBV7-8
j_call: TRBJ1-5
cdr3_nt: TGTGCCAGCAGCTTAGTGTATCCGGGGGGGGTTCACCAGCCCCAGCATTTT
cdr3_aa: CASSLVYPGGVHQPQHF

d_call: .
clone_size: once
v_call: TRBV28
j_call: TRBJ1-1
cdr3_nt: TGTGCCAGCAGACCTAGGAGGGCTGAAGCTTTCTTT
cdr3_aa: CASRPRRAEAFF

d_call: .
clone_size: .
v_call: TRBV9
j_call: TRBJ1-1
cdr3_nt: TGTGCCAGCAGTATCGACCGGCACACTGAAGCTTTCTTT
cdr3_aa: CASSIDRHTEAFF

d_call: TRBD1
clone_size: few
v_call: TRBV6-1
j_call: TRBJ2-5
cdr3_nt: TGTGCCAGCATGGACAGGGTGGCAGAGACCCAGTACTTC
cdr3_aa: CASMDRVAETQYF

d_call: .
clone_size: .
v_call: TRBV7-9
j_call: TRBJ2-5
cdr3_nt: TGTGCCAGCAGCCTCCAGGGGGAGACCCAGTACTTC
cdr3_aa: CASSLQGETQYF

d_call: .
clone_size: .
v_call: TRBV5-4
j_call: TRBJ2-1
cdr3_nt: TGTGCCAGCAGCACCAGCGCGGATTGGCCTTTAATCTCCTACAATGAGCAGTTCTTC
cdr3_aa: CASSTSADWPLISYNEQFF

d_call: .
clone_size: .
v_call: TRBV7-9
j_call: TRBJ2-1
cdr3_nt: TGTGCCAGCAGTGACCCGCTTGAGCAGTTCTTC
cdr3_aa: CASSDPLEQFF

d_call: .
clone_size: .
v_call: TRBV15
j_call: TRBJ1-1
cdr3_nt: TGTGCCACCAGCAGAGATTCCGGGGCCGGGGAAGCTTTCTTT
cdr3_aa: CATSRDSGAGEAFF

d_call: .
clone_size: .
v_call: TRBV28
j_call: TRBJ2-7
cdr3_nt: TGTGCCAGCAGCACAGGGACAGCATTAGCGGGTTCGCACGAGCAGTACTTC
cdr3_aa: CASSTGTALAGSHEQYF

d_call: TRBD2
clone_size: .
v_call: TRBV4-1
j_call: TRBJ2-7
cdr3_nt: TGCGCCAGCAGCCAGAAACCTAGCGGGAGGAACTGGGGGCAGTACTTC
cdr3_aa: CASSQKPSGRNWGQYF

d_call: .
clone_size: .
v_call: TRBV7-8
j_call: TRBJ1-2
cdr3_nt: TGTGCCAGCAGCTGGCAGGGAGGGGGCTACACCTTC
cdr3_aa: CASSWQGGGYTF

d_call: .
clone_size: once
v_call: TRBV11-2
j_call: TRBJ2-2
cdr3_nt: TGTGCCAGCAGCTTAGTTAGCATGAACACCGGGGAGCTGTTTTTT
cdr3_aa: CASSLVSMNTGELFF

d_call: .
clone_size: .
v_call: TRBV12-2
j_call: TRBJ1-1
cdr3_nt: TGTGCAAGTCGCCCGGGCGGGGAAGTGGTCCGGAACACTGAAGCTTTCTTT
cdr3_aa: CASRPGGEVVRNTEAFF

d_call: .
clone_size: few
v_call: TRBV19
j_call: TRBJ2-6
cdr3_nt: TGTGCCAGTAGTATAGGGGGCTCTGGGGCCAACGTCCTGACTTTC
cdr3_aa: CASSIGGSGANVLTF

d_call: .
clone_size: .
v_call: TRBV4-1
j_call: TRBJ2-7
cdr3_nt: TGCGCCAGCCGTGGGTTTCAATCCTACGAGCAGTACTTC
cdr3_aa: CASRGFQSYEQYF

d_call: TRBD2
clone_size: .
v_call: TRBV4-2
j_call: TRBJ2-5
cdr3_nt: TGTGCCAGCAGCCAAGGGGGACTAGCGGGTTACCAAGAGACCCAGTACTTC
cdr3_aa: CASSQGGLAGYQETQYF

d_call: TRBD2
clone_size: once
v_call: TRBV2
j_call: TRBJ2-7
cdr3_nt: TGTGCCAGCAGACTACTAGCGGGGCTTCTCTACGAGCAGTACTTC
cdr3_aa: CASRLLAGLLYEQYF

d_call: .
clone_size: .
v_call: TRBV13
j_call: TRBJ2-1
cdr3_nt: TGTGCCAGCAGCCCCTTGGGGGGCCAGCGGTACAATGAGCAGTTCTTC
cdr3_aa: CASSPLGGQRYNEQFF

d_call: TRBD1
clone_size: .
v_call: TRBV19
j_call: TRBJ1-5
cdr3_nt: TGTGCCAGTAGTATGGGACAGGGGCCCGGGGAGCCCCAGCATTTT
cdr3_aa: CASSMGQGPGEPQHF

d_call: .
clone_size: .
v_call: TRBV15
j_call: TRBJ1-1
cdr3_nt: TGTGCCACCAGCAGAGTGGGCCAGATGAACACTGAAGCTTTCTTT
cdr3_aa: CATSRVGQMNTEAFF

d_call: .
clone_size: .
v_call: TRBV2
j_call: TRBJ1-5
cdr3_nt: TGTGCCAGCAGTTCCCACAGGGACACTCAGCCCCAGCATTTT
cdr3_aa: CASSSHRDTQPQHF

d_call: .
clone_size: .
v_call: TRBV5-1
j_call: TRBJ2-1
cdr3_nt: TGCGCCAGCAGCTCCTTGGGGTACAATGAGCAGTTCTTC
cdr3_aa: CASSSLGYNEQFF

d_call: .
clone_size: .
v_call: TRBV5-1
j_call: TRBJ1-2
cdr3_nt: TGCGCCAGCAGCTTGGGAGGGGCAGGGACGGATGGCTACACCTTC
cdr3_aa: CASSLGGAGTDGYTF